This is a list of T cell receptor beta chains from one sample in a study of regulatory T cells in long-lasting Graves disease. TCRdb analysed the multiplex PCR reads with MiXCR anew, one entry per CDR3 protein. Among hundreds of thousands of distinct CDR3 sequences listed, 20% to 25% were seen once. The starting material was peripheral blood mononuclear cells (PBMCs), obtained when the disease was refractory, from a patient treated with antithyroid drugs. These receptors were obtained from a female donor with Graves disease. The CDR3 runs from the conserved cysteine through the conserved F or W. A D gene is named only where the DNA matches it firmly. Clone size, where shown, is once, few, many, or a class for clones that have expanded.

V gene: TRBV6-2/TRBV6-3
D gene: .
clone size: many
J gene: TRBJ1-2
CDR3 DNA: TGTGCCAGCAGTTCCGGGTCCGGAGGATATGGCTACACCTTC
CDR3 protein: CASSSGSGGYGYTF

V gene: TRBV19
D gene: .
clone size: .
J gene: TRBJ1-5
CDR3 DNA: TGTGCCAGTAGTATTAGGACACGAGGGGTGGCTCAGCCCCAGCATTTT
CDR3 protein: CASSIRTRGVAQPQHF

V gene: TRBV7-8
D gene: .
clone size: few
J gene: TRBJ2-7
CDR3 DNA: TGTGCCAGCAGCTTACAGACGGGAGAGATCGGCGAGCAGTACTTC
CDR3 protein: CASSLQTGEIGEQYF

V gene: TRBV29-1
D gene: .
clone size: many
J gene: TRBJ1-5
CDR3 DNA: TGCAGCGTTGAAAACGGGCCTAAAGGGCCCCAGCATTTT
CDR3 protein: CSVENGPKGPQHF

V gene: TRBV5-1
D gene: .
clone size: .
J gene: TRBJ1-4
CDR3 DNA: TGCGCCAGCAGCTTGCAGGGCGCAGGTAATGAAAAACTGTTTTTT
CDR3 protein: CASSLQGAGNEKLFF

V gene: TRBV19
D gene: .
clone size: few
J gene: TRBJ2-7
CDR3 DNA: TGTGCCAGTAGCCCTGTCGGAGGAGTTGACGGTTCCGAGCAGTACTTC
CDR3 protein: CASSPVGGVDGSEQYF

V gene: TRBV20-1
D gene: TRBD1
clone size: few
J gene: TRBJ2-2
CDR3 DNA: TGCAGTGCTAGAGCCAGGGGGCGGAGGACCGGGGAGCTGTTTTTT
CDR3 protein: CSARARGRRTGELFF

V gene: TRBV15
D gene: .
clone size: once
J gene: TRBJ2-3
CDR3 DNA: TGTGCCACCAGCAGAGATTTAAGGAGCGGCCTCAGCACAGATACGCAGTATTTT
CDR3 protein: CATSRDLRSGLSTDTQYF

V gene: TRBV6-1
D gene: TRBD1
clone size: many
J gene: TRBJ2-2
CDR3 DNA: TGTGCCAGCAGCACGACAGGGTCCGGGGAGCTGTTTTTT
CDR3 protein: CASSTTGSGELFF

V gene: TRBV29-1
D gene: .
clone size: once
J gene: TRBJ2-7
CDR3 DNA: TGCAGCGTTGAAAGGCCAGGGATGGATGAGCAGTACTTC
CDR3 protein: CSVERPGMDEQYF

V gene: TRBV7-9
D gene: TRBD1
clone size: many
J gene: TRBJ2-5
CDR3 DNA: TGTGCCAGCAGCTTTAACTCAGGGGGACAAGAGACCCAGTACTTC
CDR3 protein: CASSFNSGGQETQYF

V gene: TRBV28
D gene: .
clone size: few
J gene: TRBJ2-7
CDR3 DNA: TGTGCCAGCAGTTATAGGGTGGACGAGCAGTACTTC
CDR3 protein: CASSYRVDEQYF

V gene: TRBV28
D gene: .
clone size: many
J gene: TRBJ2-7
CDR3 DNA: TGTGCCAGCAGTTCCCAAATCCAGGACGAGCAGTACTTC
CDR3 protein: CASSSQIQDEQYF

V gene: TRBV25-1
D gene: TRBD1
clone size: .
J gene: TRBJ1-2
CDR3 DNA: TGTACCAGCACGACAGGGCAGCACTATGGCTACACCTTC
CDR3 protein: CTSTTGQHYGYTF

V gene: TRBV20-1
D gene: .
clone size: few
J gene: TRBJ2-7
CDR3 DNA: TGCAGTGCTATCGACCCTTTAACCGACGAGCAGTACTTC
CDR3 protein: CSAIDPLTDEQYF

V gene: TRBV6-2/TRBV6-3
D gene: .
clone size: many
J gene: TRBJ1-1
CDR3 DNA: TGTGCCAGCAGTTACTCACACGGCAGGGTGAACACTGAAGCTTTCTTT
CDR3 protein: CASSYSHGRVNTEAFF

V gene: TRBV20-1
D gene: TRBD1
clone size: .
J gene: TRBJ1-5
CDR3 DNA: TGCAGTGCTTTACAGGGGTTGGATCAGCCCCAGCATTTT
CDR3 protein: CSALQGLDQPQHF

V gene: TRBV28
D gene: .
clone size: many
J gene: TRBJ1-2
CDR3 DNA: TGTGCCAGCGGGGTCGGTAACCTAGGTGGCTACACCTTC
CDR3 protein: CASGVGNLGGYTF

V gene: TRBV7-2
D gene: .
clone size: few
J gene: TRBJ2-7
CDR3 DNA: TGTGCCAGCAGCTCGTATTTGAGCTCCTACGAGCAGTACTTC
CDR3 protein: CASSSYLSSYEQYF

V gene: TRBV11-2
D gene: .
clone size: many
J gene: TRBJ2-7
CDR3 DNA: TGTGCCAGCAGCGTTTTCAGCTCCGAGCAGTACTTC
CDR3 protein: CASSVFSSEQYF

V gene: TRBV4-1
D gene: .
clone size: .
J gene: TRBJ2-7
CDR3 DNA: TGCGCCAGCAGCCAAAGTCCCGGGACTCACTACGAGCAGTACTTC
CDR3 protein: CASSQSPGTHYEQYF

V gene: TRBV2
D gene: TRBD2
clone size: .
J gene: TRBJ2-3
CDR3 DNA: TGTGCCAGTTCTACTAGCGGGAGTGGGGATACGCAGTATTTT
CDR3 protein: CASSTSGSGDTQYF

V gene: TRBV10-3
D gene: .
clone size: few
J gene: TRBJ1-5
CDR3 DNA: TGTGCCATCAGTGAGTCGATGGCACCTTATAGCAATCAGCCCCAGCATTTT
CDR3 protein: CAISESMAPYSNQPQHF

V gene: TRBV27
D gene: .
clone size: .
J gene: TRBJ2-7
CDR3 DNA: TGTGCCAGCAGTTTATCATCCCCAACCTTTTCCTACGAGCAGTACTTC
CDR3 protein: CASSLSSPTFSYEQYF

V gene: TRBV4-3
D gene: TRBD1
clone size: .
J gene: TRBJ1-2
CDR3 DNA: TGCGCCAGCAGCCAAGATTGGGGGACAGGGGGCGCCTATGGCTACACCTTC
CDR3 protein: CASSQDWGTGGAYGYTF

V gene: TRBV7-2
D gene: TRBD1
clone size: .
J gene: TRBJ2-7
CDR3 DNA: TGTGCCAGCAGCTTACGGGACAGGGTATCCTACGAGCAGTACTTC
CDR3 protein: CASSLRDRVSYEQYF

V gene: TRBV28
D gene: .
clone size: many
J gene: TRBJ1-2
CDR3 DNA: TGTGCCAGCAGTACAGGGCCCTATGGCTACACCTTC
CDR3 protein: CASSTGPYGYTF

V gene: TRBV28
D gene: .
clone size: .
J gene: TRBJ2-3
CDR3 DNA: TGTGCCAGCACCCTCCCGGGACTCCGGCGGGGCACAGATACGCAGTATTTT
CDR3 protein: CASTLPGLRRGTDTQYF

V gene: TRBV4-3
D gene: TRBD1
clone size: .
J gene: TRBJ1-1
CDR3 DNA: TGCGCCAGCAGCCAAGAGGCCAGGGGGTCTAACACTGAAGCTTTCTTT
CDR3 protein: CASSQEARGSNTEAFF

V gene: TRBV9
D gene: TRBD2
clone size: few
J gene: TRBJ2-2
CDR3 DNA: TGTGCCAGCAGCGTCACGACTGGGGCTAGCGGGAACACCGGGGAGCTGTTTTTT
CDR3 protein: CASSVTTGASGNTGELFF

V gene: TRBV12-3/TRBV12-4
D gene: .
clone size: few
J gene: TRBJ2-2
CDR3 DNA: TGTGCCATCAACTTCGGGACCTCCTGGGGCGGGGAGCTGTTTTTT
CDR3 protein: CAINFGTSWGGELFF

V gene: TRBV7-9
D gene: .
clone size: .
J gene: TRBJ1-2
CDR3 DNA: TGTGCCAGCAGTCGCGAGAACTATGGCTACACCTTC
CDR3 protein: CASSRENYGYTF

V gene: TRBV20-1
D gene: TRBD1
clone size: many
J gene: TRBJ1-5
CDR3 DNA: TGCAGTGCTAGTGGACAGGGGTATGGCGGCAATCAGCCCCAGCATTTT
CDR3 protein: CSASGQGYGGNQPQHF

V gene: TRBV7-2
D gene: .
clone size: many
J gene: TRBJ2-7
CDR3 DNA: TGTGCCAGCAGCCCAGCGGGCAGTTACGAGCAGTACTTC
CDR3 protein: CASSPAGSYEQYF

V gene: TRBV5-1
D gene: TRBD2
clone size: .
J gene: TRBJ2-1
CDR3 DNA: TGCGCCAGCAGCTCACGACTAGCGGGAGGGCTTCAGCAGTTCTTC
CDR3 protein: CASSSRLAGGLQQFF

V gene: TRBV20-1
D gene: .
clone size: .
J gene: TRBJ1-6
CDR3 DNA: TGCAGTGCTAGAACAGATTATAATTCACCCCTCCACTTT
CDR3 protein: CSARTDYNSPLHF

V gene: TRBV18
D gene: TRBD1
clone size: few
J gene: TRBJ1-2
CDR3 DNA: TGTGCCAGCTCACCCCCGGGACAGGCGCATCTCAACTATGGCTACACCTTC
CDR3 protein: CASSPPGQAHLNYGYTF

V gene: TRBV5-8
D gene: .
clone size: once
J gene: TRBJ2-7
CDR3 DNA: TGTGCCAGCAGCTTGGAGCCTACAGGAAACTACGAGCAGTACTTC
CDR3 protein: CASSLEPTGNYEQYF

V gene: TRBV7-3
D gene: .
clone size: many
J gene: TRBJ1-1
CDR3 DNA: TGTGCCAGCAGCTTAATTGGTCGGGACACTGAAGCTTTCTTT
CDR3 protein: CASSLIGRDTEAFF

V gene: TRBV11-2
D gene: TRBD1
clone size: few
J gene: TRBJ2-6
CDR3 DNA: TGTGCCAGCAGCTTAGGGACAGGGAGTGGGGCCAACGTCCTGACTTTC
CDR3 protein: CASSLGTGSGANVLTF

V gene: TRBV6-1
D gene: TRBD2
clone size: few
J gene: TRBJ2-1
CDR3 DNA: TGTGCCAGTGGGTTATCGGGCGGGAGGGCTGGTGAGCAGTTCTTC
CDR3 protein: CASGLSGGRAGEQFF

V gene: TRBV7-9
D gene: .
clone size: once
J gene: TRBJ2-7
CDR3 DNA: TGTGCCAGCAGCCCAGCGCGAGGGGCCTTCTACGAGCAGTACTTC
CDR3 protein: CASSPARGAFYEQYF

V gene: TRBV20-1
D gene: .
clone size: .
J gene: TRBJ1-5
CDR3 DNA: TGCAGCGCCACGAACCTCTATAGCAATCAGCCCCAGCATTTT
CDR3 protein: CSATNLYSNQPQHF

V gene: TRBV7-8
D gene: .
clone size: few
J gene: TRBJ2-2
CDR3 DNA: TGTGCCAGCAGCTTACACAGGACCGGGATGGTGTTTTTT
CDR3 protein: CASSLHRTGMVFF

V gene: TRBV5-1
D gene: .
clone size: many
J gene: TRBJ1-2
CDR3 DNA: TGCGCCAGCGGATCCGGACAGATTTATGGCTACACCTTC
CDR3 protein: CASGSGQIYGYTF

V gene: TRBV11-2
D gene: .
clone size: many
J gene: TRBJ2-7
CDR3 DNA: TGTGCCAGCAGCGGGGTTGTCTACGAGCAGTACTTC
CDR3 protein: CASSGVVYEQYF

V gene: TRBV6-5
D gene: .
clone size: many
J gene: TRBJ1-4
CDR3 DNA: TGTGCCAGCAGTTTGGAAAGGGTGAGGATGGAAAAACTGTTTTTT
CDR3 protein: CASSLERVRMEKLFF

V gene: TRBV7-2
D gene: .
clone size: few
J gene: TRBJ1-2
CDR3 DNA: TGTGCCAGCAGCGGGGGAAATCGTGGCTACACCTTC
CDR3 protein: CASSGGNRGYTF

V gene: TRBV20-1
D gene: TRBD2
clone size: few
J gene: TRBJ2-3
CDR3 DNA: TGCAGTGCTAGGGGGACTAGCGGGACGGCAGATACGCAGTATTTT
CDR3 protein: CSARGTSGTADTQYF

V gene: TRBV28
D gene: TRBD1
clone size: many
J gene: TRBJ1-5
CDR3 DNA: TGTGCCAGCAACCACAGGGGCCGCCCCCCGCATTTT
CDR3 protein: CASNHRGRPPHF

V gene: TRBV6-1
D gene: .
clone size: .
J gene: TRBJ1-3
CDR3 DNA: TGTGCCAGCTCTGATGGACAGCTCTCTGGAAACACCATATATTTT
CDR3 protein: CASSDGQLSGNTIYF

V gene: TRBV6-2/TRBV6-3
D gene: TRBD1
clone size: few
J gene: TRBJ2-2
CDR3 DNA: TGTGCCAGCAGTCCGACCCACGCTAGTAACAGGGGCGGGGAGCTGTTTTTT
CDR3 protein: CASSPTHASNRGGELFF